This T cell receptor (beta chain) was observed in a study of cytomegalovirus exposure and HLA in healthy donors. Broader study findings: Rarity marked most TCR sequences, yet some public TCRs occurred in many donors. According to a subsequent analysis, TCR clusters identified in the first cohort showed a tendency to co-occur across the 100 to 150 validation repertoires. According to reports, the classifier identified cytomegalovirus status with high specificity and sensitivity. Under in vitro conditions, three CMV-associated chains were confirmed as specific for CMV antigens.

Germline CDR1 reads MNHEY; CDR2 reads SVGAGI. V was pared by 2 bases and J by 4 bases, with 3 bases of the junction left unmatched. This CDR3 comprises 15 residues. The protocol was immunoSEQ multiplex PCR, while the TCRdb copy is restricted to in-frame clones and leaves out a portion. The repertoire holds about 220,000 clones, with 75% to 95% as singletons. For this clone: Its antigen remains unidentified.

This chain connects TRBV6-5 to TRBJ2-7, with 12 bases aligning to TRBD2. Input material: PBMCs. The receptor comes from a woman in her late teens or twenties in good health and CMV-seronegative. CDR3 sequence reads: CASSYRTSGEYEQYF. CDR3 bases: TGTGCCAGCAGTTACAGGACTAGCGGGGAATACGAGCAGTACTTC.